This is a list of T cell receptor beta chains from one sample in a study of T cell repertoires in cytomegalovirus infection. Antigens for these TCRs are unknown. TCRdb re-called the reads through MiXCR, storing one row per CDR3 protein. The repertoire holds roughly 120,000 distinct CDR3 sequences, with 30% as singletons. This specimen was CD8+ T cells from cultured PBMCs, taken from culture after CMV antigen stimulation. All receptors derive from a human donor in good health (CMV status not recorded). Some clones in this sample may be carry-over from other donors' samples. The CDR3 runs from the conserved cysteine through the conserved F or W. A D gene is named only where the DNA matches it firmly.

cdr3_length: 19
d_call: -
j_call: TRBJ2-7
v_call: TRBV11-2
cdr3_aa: CASSLRGWNGVTSSYEQYF

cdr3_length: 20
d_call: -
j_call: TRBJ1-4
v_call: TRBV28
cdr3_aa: CASSLWGIRDGDRDNEKLFF

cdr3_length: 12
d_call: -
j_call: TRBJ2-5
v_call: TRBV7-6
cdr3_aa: CASSLVRETQYF

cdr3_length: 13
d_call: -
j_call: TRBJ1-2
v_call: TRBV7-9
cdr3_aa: CASGNGGNYGYTF

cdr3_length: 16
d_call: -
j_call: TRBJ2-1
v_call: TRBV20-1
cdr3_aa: CSARASTEGSYNEQFF

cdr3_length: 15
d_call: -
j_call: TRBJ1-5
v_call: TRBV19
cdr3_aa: CASSPRGVGNQPQHF

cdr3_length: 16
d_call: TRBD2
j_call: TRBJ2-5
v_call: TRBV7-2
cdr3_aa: CASSLGGGVIGETQYF

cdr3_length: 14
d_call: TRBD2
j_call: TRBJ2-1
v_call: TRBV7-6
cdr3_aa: CASGSGGAYSEQFF

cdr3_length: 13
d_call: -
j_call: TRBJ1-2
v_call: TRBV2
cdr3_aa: CASSETGYYGYTF

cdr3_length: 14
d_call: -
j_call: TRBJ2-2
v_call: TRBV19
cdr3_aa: CASSIGRVTGELFF

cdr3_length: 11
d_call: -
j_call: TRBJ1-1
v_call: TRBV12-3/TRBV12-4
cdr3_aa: CASSLLNEAFF

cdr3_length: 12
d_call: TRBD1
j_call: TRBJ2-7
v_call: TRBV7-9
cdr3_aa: CASSWTGSEQYF

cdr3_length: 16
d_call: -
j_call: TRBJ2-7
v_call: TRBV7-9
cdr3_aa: CASSFTMGAGAYEQYF

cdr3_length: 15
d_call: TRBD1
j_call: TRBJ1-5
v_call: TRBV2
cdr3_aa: CASRGDSHSNQPQHF